Following are 21 T cell receptor beta chains from one sample sequenced in a study of OX40 agonist ivuxolimab in advanced cancers. Sequencing was performed with immunoSEQ multiplex PCR; in TCRdb, only in-frame clones are kept and a portion is missing. The sample lists tens of thousands of clones; roughly 83% were seen once. Specimen: CD4+ or CD8+ T cells sorted from blood, collected in a trial of the OX40 agonist ivuxolimab. The receptors shown here come from an adult with an advanced solid tumor such as melanoma, head and neck, liver or kidney cancer.

The J gene is TRBJ2-2, the V gene TRBV6-5; D unclear. The CDR3 length is 14 residues. Trimming took 4 bases from V and 6 from J, leaving 12 bases between them. From germline, CDR1 is MNHEY and CDR2 SVGAGI. CDR3 sequence: CASSLPDPAGELFF. The CDR3 DNA reads as TGTGCCAGCAGTTTGCCGGACCCCGCCGGGGAGCTGTTTTTT.

This clone came up once. The chain is built from TRBV29-1 and TRBJ2-2; 9 nucleotides match TRBD2. Germline V lookup: CDR1 SQVTM, CDR2 ANQGSEA. There are 15 residues in the CDR3. V dropped 5 bases and J dropped 6; count of bases not matched to a gene: 10. The CDR3 bases are TGCAGCGTTTTGTGGTTAGCGGGAGACCCCGGGGAGCTGTTTTTT. It codes for CSVLWLAGDPGELFF.

This clone appeared a single time. The chain employs TRBV27 and TRBJ1-5, with TRBD1 matching 9 bases. Germline V gives CDR1 MNHEY, CDR2 SMNVEV (reference sequence). The CDR3 runs to 15 residues. Unmatched junction bases numbered 4, after V lost 5 bases and J lost 2 bases. The CDR3 DNA is TGTGCCAGCAGTGGGACAGGGATACGCAATCAGCCCCAGCATTTT. This encodes CASSGTGIRNQPQHF.

This chain connects TRBV4-2 to TRBJ2-7; 11 bases line up with TRBD2. V was pared by 9 bases and J by 1 base, with 2 bases of the junction left unmatched. The CDR3 spans 13 residues. Germline assignment: CDR1 LGHNA and CDR2 YNFKEQ. The CDR3 DNA sequence: TGTGCCAGTGCTAGCGGGAGGTCCTACGAGCAGTACTTC. Amino acid sequence: CASASGRSYEQYF.

This clone was observed a single time. The genes are TRBV29-1 and TRBJ2-4; a weak D match, TRBD2 (6 bases). The V and J ends lost 6 bases and 0 bases respectively, with 21 bases between them. The CDR3 runs 17 residues. Germline V lookup: CDR1 SQVTM, CDR2 ANQGSEA. The DNA of the CDR3 is TGCAGCGTCCGAGCGGGTCTCGGCAGCATAGCCAAAAACATTCAGTACTTC. It is translated as CSVRAGLGSIAKNIQYF.

This chain links TRBV6-1 with TRBJ2-5; D is ambiguous. Germline CDR1 MNHNS, CDR2 SASEGT. V was cut by 2 bases and J by 2 bases, with 15 bases left in between. The CDR3 totals 16 residues. For the CDR3, the DNA is TGTGCCAGCAGTGAACGGGTTGTTGGCAGTCAAGAGACCCAGTACTTC. Its translation: CASSERVVGSQETQYF.

The chain is built from TRBV7-9 and TRBJ2-1, with D unresolved. Germline loops: CDR1 SEHNR, CDR2 FQNEAQ (reference sequence). The CDR3 sequence is 10 residues long. Trimming took 3 bases from V and 6 from J, leaving 0 bases between them. DNA for the CDR3: TGTGCCAGCAGCTTCAATGAGCAGTTCTTC. Translated, it gives CASSFNEQFF. The whole variable domain, filled in from reference TRBV7-9 and TRBJ2-1, reads DTGVSQNPRHKITKRGQNVTFRCDPISEHNRLYWYRQTLGQGPEFLTYFQNEAQLEKSRLLSDRFSAERPKGSFSTLEIQRTEQGDSAMYLCASSFNEQFFGPGTRLTVL.

The chain employs TRBV7-6 and TRBJ2-1; unclear D gene. CDR1 SGHVS and CDR2 FNYEAQ come from the germline V gene. This CDR3 region has 15 residues. V shed 5 bases and J shed 4 bases, with 15 bases lying between them. The CDR3: CASSPSQLRYNEQFF. CDR3 bases: TGTGCCAGCAGCCCCTCTCAACTTCGATACAATGAGCAGTTCTTC.

This sequence joins TRBV7-9 and TRBJ1-2, with a possible D match to TRBD1 (6 bases). This CDR3 is built from 14 residues. From germline, CDR1 is SEHNR and CDR2 FQNEAQ (reference sequence). V lost 5 bases and J 4 bases, leaving 14 bases between the germline ends. In nucleotides, the CDR3 is TGTGCCAGCAGCCCGGACAGCCAGAGCTATGGCTACACCTTC. It is translated as CASSPDSQSYGYTF.

This chain connects TRBV28 to TRBJ1-6, with 10 bases identical to TRBD1. This CDR3 spans 15 amino acids. The germline gives CDR1 MDHEN, CDR2 SYDVKM. V shed 4 bases, J shed 5 bases, and the junction held 2 bases outside the gene matches. DNA for the CDR3: TGTGCCAGCAGTTCCGGGACAGGGGATAATTCACCCCTCCACTTT. Amino acid sequence: CASSSGTGDNSPLHF. Full variable domain (missing parts from reference TRBV28 and TRBJ1-6): DVKVTQSSRYLVKRTGEKVFLECVQDMDHENMFWYRQDPGLGLRLIYFSYDVKMKEKGDIPEGYSVSREKKERFSLILESASTNQTSMYLCASSSGTGDNSPLHFGNGTRLTVT.

This clone is judged medium-sized. The rearrangement uses TRBV7-9 and TRBJ1-2; the D gene is possibly TRBD1 (5 bases). Trimming stripped 2 bases from V and 7 bases from J, with 14 bases between. The CDR3 totals 14 residues. Germline loops: CDR1 SEHNR, CDR2 FQNEAQ (reference sequence). In nucleotides, the CDR3 is TGTGCCAGCAGCTTACAGGACATGCGTGGTGGCTACACCTTC. Translating it yields CASSLQDMRGGYTF.

The chain joins TRBV5-4 to TRBJ2-5; no clear D. Trimming stripped 0 bases from V and 3 bases from J, with 9 bases between. This CDR3 has 14 amino acids. The germline V gene has CDR1 SGHNT and CDR2 YYREEE (reference sequence). CDR3 sequence reads: CASSLERRKETQYF. In DNA form, the CDR3 reads TGTGCCAGCAGCTTGGAGCGCCGCAAAGAGACCCAGTACTTC.

In this sample, this clone is medium-sized. Other DNA sequences in the same sample also yield this CDR3. The V gene is TRBV5-1, the J gene TRBJ1-1; maybe TRBD1 (5 bases). The CDR3 consists of 14 residues. Germline values: CDR1 SGHRS, CDR2 YFSETQ. Trimming left V 0 bases short and J 3 bases short, with 9 bases between. CDR3 DNA: TGCGCCAGCAGCTTGGCCGGGGGATACACTGAAGCTTTCTTT. This codes for CASSLAGGYTEAFF.

The genes are TRBV7-3 and TRBJ2-1, with no clear D. Trimming shortened V by 1 base and J by 8 bases, and 9 bases separated the two germline ends. The CDR3 runs to 13 residues. Germline CDR1 and CDR2: SGHTA and FQGTGA. CDR3 residues: CASSLSLAHEQFF. CDR3 in DNA: TGTGCCAGCAGCTTAAGTTTGGCCCATGAGCAGTTCTTC.

The V gene is TRBV10-1, the J gene TRBJ2-1, with a possible D match to TRBD2 (6 bases). Looked up from germline, CDR1 is WNHNN and CDR2 is SYGVQD (reference sequence). Trimming shortened V by 5 bases and J by 4 bases, and 12 bases separated the two germline ends. The CDR3 is 14 residues long. CDR3 loop: CASSPSAWYNEQFF. Here the CDR3 DNA reads TGCGCCAGCAGTCCTAGCGCGTGGTACAATGAGCAGTTCTTC.

CDR3 in DNA: TGTGCCAGCAGCTTGGGCCTTAGCAATCAGCCCCAGCATTTT. Amino acids: CASSLGLSNQPQHF. V gene TRBV5-6 combines with J gene TRBJ1-5; no reliable D call. Germline V gene lookup returns CDR1 SGHDT and CDR2 YYEEEE. V was shortened by 0 bases and J by 0 bases, with 4 bases between the two germline ends. CDR3 length: 14 residues. The full variable domain, with the rest looked up from reference TRBV5-6 and TRBJ1-5, is DAGVTQSPTHLIKTRGQQVTLRCSPKSGHDTVSWYQQALGQGPQFIFQYYEEEERQRGNFPDRFSGHQFPNYSSELNVNALLLGDSALYLCASSLGLSNQPQHFGDGTRLSIL.

This clone was detected only once. J is TRBJ2-5 and V is TRBV9; no reliable D call. Trimming removed 0 bases at V and 5 bases at J, with 17 bases between. Germline V gives CDR1 SGDLS, CDR2 YYNGEE. This CDR3 spans 16 amino acids. In nucleotides, the CDR3 is TGTGCCAGCAGCGTAGGGGTCTCTGTCCTGGGGGAGACCCAGTACTTC. It translates to CASSVGVSVLGETQYF.

The chain joins TRBV10-3 to TRBJ2-1, with D possibly TRBD1 on 5 matching bases. The germline V and J ends were trimmed by 4 bases and 0 bases, with 13 bases remaining between them. The CDR3 is 16 amino acids. The germline V gene has CDR1 ENHRY and CDR2 SYGVKD. CDR3 DNA sequence: TGTGCCATCAGTGCAGACAGTTCTTTCTCCTACAATGAGCAGTTCTTC. This gives the protein CAISADSSFSYNEQFF.

This sequence joins TRBV9 and TRBJ2-3, with TRBD2 identical over 8 bases. This CDR3 is built from 18 residues. Trimming removed 4 bases from V and 0 bases from J; junction bases left unmatched: 13. The germline CDR1 and CDR2 sequences are SGDLS and YYNGEE. CDR3 sequence: CASSPRGSGASSTDTQYF. CDR3 bases: TGTGCCAGCAGCCCACGTGGTAGCGGGGCTTCTAGCACAGATACGCAGTATTTT.

The genes are TRBV27 and TRBJ2-7; the D gene is possibly TRBD1 (6 bases). The CDR3 has 13 residues. CDR1 is MNHEY and CDR2 is SMNVEV in the germline V gene (reference sequence). V gave up 5 bases and J gave up 3 bases, with 11 bases separating them. DNA for the CDR3: TGTGCCAGCAGTCCGGGACAACACTACGAGCAGTACTTC. Its translation is CASSPGQHYEQYF.

This clone is termed medium-sized. The V call is TRBV15, the J call TRBJ2-7, with unresolved D. The CDR3 totals 15 residues. Trimming shortened V by 5 bases and J by 3 bases, and 17 bases separated the two germline ends. Germline CDR1 reads LNHNV; CDR2 reads YYDKDF (reference sequence). The chain's CDR3 is CATSPSVEPNYEQYF. DNA for the CDR3: TGTGCCACCAGCCCCTCCGTGGAGCCTAACTACGAGCAGTACTTC.